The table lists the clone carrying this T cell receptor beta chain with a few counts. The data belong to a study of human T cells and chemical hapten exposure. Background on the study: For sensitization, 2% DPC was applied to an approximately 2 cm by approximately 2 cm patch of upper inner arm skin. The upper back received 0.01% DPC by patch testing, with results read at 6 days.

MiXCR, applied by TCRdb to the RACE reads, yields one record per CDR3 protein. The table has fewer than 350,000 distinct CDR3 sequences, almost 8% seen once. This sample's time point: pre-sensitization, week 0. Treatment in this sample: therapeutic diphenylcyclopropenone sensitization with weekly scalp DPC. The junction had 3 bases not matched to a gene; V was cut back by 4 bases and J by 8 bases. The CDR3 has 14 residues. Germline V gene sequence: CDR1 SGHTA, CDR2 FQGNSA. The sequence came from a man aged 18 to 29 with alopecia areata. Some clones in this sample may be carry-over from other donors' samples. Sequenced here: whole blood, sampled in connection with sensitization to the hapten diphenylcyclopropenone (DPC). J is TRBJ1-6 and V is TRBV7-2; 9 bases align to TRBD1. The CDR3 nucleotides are TGTGCCAGCAGCTGGGACAGGGCCCATTCACCCCTCCACTTT. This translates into CASSWDRAHSPLHF.